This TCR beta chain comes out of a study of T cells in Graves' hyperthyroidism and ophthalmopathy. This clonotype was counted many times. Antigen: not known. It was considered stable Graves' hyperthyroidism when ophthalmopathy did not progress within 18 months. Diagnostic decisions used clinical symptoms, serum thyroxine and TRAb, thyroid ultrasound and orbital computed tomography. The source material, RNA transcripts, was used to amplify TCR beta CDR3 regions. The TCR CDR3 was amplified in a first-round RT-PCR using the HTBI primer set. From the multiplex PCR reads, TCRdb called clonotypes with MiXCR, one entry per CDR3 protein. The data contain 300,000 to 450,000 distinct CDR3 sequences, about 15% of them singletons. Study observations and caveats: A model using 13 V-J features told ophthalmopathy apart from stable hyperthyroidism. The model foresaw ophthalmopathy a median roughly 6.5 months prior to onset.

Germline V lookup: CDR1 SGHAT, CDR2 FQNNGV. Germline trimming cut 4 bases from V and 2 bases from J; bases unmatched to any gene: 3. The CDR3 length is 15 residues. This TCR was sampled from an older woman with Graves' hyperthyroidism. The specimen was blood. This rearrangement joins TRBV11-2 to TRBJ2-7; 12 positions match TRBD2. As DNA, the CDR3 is TGTGCCAGCAGCTATCGGACTAGCGGGACCTACGAGCAGTACTTC. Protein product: CASSYRTSGTYEQYF.